This T cell receptor (beta chain) came from a study of blood T cell repertoires in COVID-19. Germline V gives CDR1 MNHEY, CDR2 SMNVEV (reference sequence). V shed 5 bases and J 8 bases; nucleotides not matched to a gene: 4. The CDR3 is 14 residues long. In the original processing: Scientists estimated how many nucleated cells there were by amplifying reference gene primers. TCRdb's copy holds only in-frame clones and misses some; the assay was immunoSEQ multiplex PCR. V, J and clone size derive from that table, while D and trimming were established from the DNA sequence. The sample has 150,000 to 200,000 clones, about 88% seen once.

Material for sequencing was peripheral blood. The chain has TRBV27 and TRBJ2-2; 11 bases align to TRBD2. The clonotype originates from a woman over 75 with acute or convalescent COVID-19. CDR3 DNA sequence: TGTGCCAGCAGTCTAGCGGGAGGTTCGGGGGAGCTGTTTTTT. Translating it yields CASSLAGGSGELFF.